Given below is one T cell receptor (beta chain) in context. The CDR3 is 15 amino acids. Germline values: CDR1 SGHTA, CDR2 FQGNSA. V trimming: 6 bases; J trimming: 2 bases; junction bases outside the gene matches: 5. This sample was included in a study of blood T cell repertoires in COVID-19. About the study: From the United States, Italy and Spain came samples of acute and convalescent COVID-19.

The method was immunoSEQ multiplex PCR; TCRdb's version includes in-frame clones alone and lacks a portion of them. Of 55,000 to 75,000 clones listed, around 80% are singletons. The material sequenced was peripheral blood. The sequence came from a man in his sixties or seventies who had recovered from COVID-19. This chain links TRBV7-2 with TRBJ2-7; 12 nucleotides line up with TRBD2. The CDR3 DNA reads as TGTGCCAGCAGGTTGACTAGCGGGGGTCCCTACGAGCAGTACTTC. It yields the protein CASRLTSGGPYEQYF.